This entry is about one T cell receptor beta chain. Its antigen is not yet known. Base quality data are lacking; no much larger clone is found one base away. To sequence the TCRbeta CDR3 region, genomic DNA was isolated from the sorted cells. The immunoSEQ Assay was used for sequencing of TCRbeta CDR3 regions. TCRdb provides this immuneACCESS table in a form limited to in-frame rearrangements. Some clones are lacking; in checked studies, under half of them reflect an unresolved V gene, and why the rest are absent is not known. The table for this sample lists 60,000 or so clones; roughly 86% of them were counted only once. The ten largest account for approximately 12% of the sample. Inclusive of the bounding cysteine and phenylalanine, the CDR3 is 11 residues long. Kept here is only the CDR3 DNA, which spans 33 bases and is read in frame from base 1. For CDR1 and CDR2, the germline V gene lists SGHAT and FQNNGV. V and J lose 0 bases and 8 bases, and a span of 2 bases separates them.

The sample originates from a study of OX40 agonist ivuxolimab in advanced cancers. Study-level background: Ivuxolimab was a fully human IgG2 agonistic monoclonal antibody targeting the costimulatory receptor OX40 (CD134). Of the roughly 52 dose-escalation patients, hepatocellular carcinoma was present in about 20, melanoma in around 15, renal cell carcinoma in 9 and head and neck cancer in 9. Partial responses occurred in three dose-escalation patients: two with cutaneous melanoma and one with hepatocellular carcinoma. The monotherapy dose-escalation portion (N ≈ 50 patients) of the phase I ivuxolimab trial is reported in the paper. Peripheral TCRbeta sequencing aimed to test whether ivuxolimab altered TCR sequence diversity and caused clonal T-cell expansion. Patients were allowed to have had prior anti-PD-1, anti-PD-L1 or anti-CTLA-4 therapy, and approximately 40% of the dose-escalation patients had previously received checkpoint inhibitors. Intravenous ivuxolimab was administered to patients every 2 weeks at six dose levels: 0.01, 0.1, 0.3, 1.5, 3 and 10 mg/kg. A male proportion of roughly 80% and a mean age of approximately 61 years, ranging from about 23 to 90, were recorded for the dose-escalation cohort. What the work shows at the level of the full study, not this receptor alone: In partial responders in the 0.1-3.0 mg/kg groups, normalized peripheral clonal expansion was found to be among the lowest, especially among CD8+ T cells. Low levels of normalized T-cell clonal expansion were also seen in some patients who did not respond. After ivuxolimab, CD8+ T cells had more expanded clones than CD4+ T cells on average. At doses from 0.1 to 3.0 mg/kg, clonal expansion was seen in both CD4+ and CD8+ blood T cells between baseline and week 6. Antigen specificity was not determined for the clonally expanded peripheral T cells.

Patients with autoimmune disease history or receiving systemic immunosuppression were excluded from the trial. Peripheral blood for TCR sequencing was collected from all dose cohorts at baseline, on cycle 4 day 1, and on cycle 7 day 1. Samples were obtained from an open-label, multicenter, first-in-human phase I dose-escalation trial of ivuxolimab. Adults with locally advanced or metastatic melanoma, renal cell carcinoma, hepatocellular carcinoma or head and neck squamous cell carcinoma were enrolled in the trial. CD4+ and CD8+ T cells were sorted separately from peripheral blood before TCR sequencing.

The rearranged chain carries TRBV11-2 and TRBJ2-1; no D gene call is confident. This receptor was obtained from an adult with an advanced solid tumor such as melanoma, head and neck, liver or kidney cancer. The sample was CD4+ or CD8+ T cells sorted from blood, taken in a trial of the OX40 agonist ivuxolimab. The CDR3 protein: CASSLEYEQFF. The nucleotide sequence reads TGTGCCAGCAGCTTAGAATATGAGCAGTTCTTC.